This record looks at one TCR beta chain sequence and its context. V lost 5 bases and J 5 bases, leaving 10 bases between the germline ends. The CDR3 is made up of 12 amino acids. Germline CDR1 reads MNHNY; CDR2 reads SVGAGI (reference sequence). Only in-frame clones appear in the TCRdb table, and some are missing; sequencing was by immunoSEQ multiplex PCR. The sample includes approximately 270,000 clones, around 88% of them seen just once. These data are taken from a study of blood T cell repertoires in COVID-19. Background on the study: Spain, Italy and the United States supplied samples that represented acute and convalescent COVID-19. The cDNA or gDNA used as material had been derived from T cells, B-cell-depleted T cells, or PBMCs.

Seattle patients were enrolled during active infection and followed longitudinally. The clonotype was recovered from a woman in her twenties or thirties with COVID-19, enrolled during active disease. This sequence joins TRBV6-6 and TRBJ2-7, with D possibly matching TRBD1 (5 bases). The sample taken for sequencing was peripheral blood. This CDR3 is CASSIPTDEQYF. CDR3 bases: TGTGCCAGCAGTATCCCGACAGACGAGCAGTACTTC.